The 15 T cell receptor beta chains in this list originate from one sample, sequenced in a study of T-cell memory formation after mild COVID-19. TCRdb re-analysed the 5' RACE reads in MiXCR, keeping a single row per CDR3 protein. Of around 300,000 distinct CDR3 sequences detected, 13% to 15% appear once; the ten largest clones hold around 23%. The sequenced sample was PBMCs or a T cell subset sorted from them (not recorded which). The receptors here all came from a man younger than 30 who had mild COVID-19 (a few samples of this study predate the infection). Cell type and time point are not known.

This clonotype has just a few counts. The genes are TRBV11-2 and TRBJ2-3; 9 bases are shared with TRBD1. The CDR3 extends over 16 amino acids. V shed 3 bases and J 2 bases; nucleotides not matched to a gene: 6. Germline-derived CDR1 and CDR2 are SGHAT and FQNNGV. CDR3 sequence (DNA): TGTGCCAGCAGCTTGAGGAGGACAGGGGTCACAGATACGCAGTATTTT. Translating it yields CASSLRRTGVTDTQYF.

A few counts support this clonotype. This chain connects TRBV27 to TRBJ1-2, with TRBD1 as a possible D gene (6 bases). The CDR3 is 15 amino acids. Trimming stripped 6 bases from V and 3 bases from J, with 17 bases between. The germline CDR1 and CDR2 sequences are MNHEY and SMNVEV (reference sequence). The CDR3 region has the DNA TGTGCCAGCAGCCCGACGGGGGCGGTTCACTATGGCTACACCTTC. This gives the protein CASSPTGAVHYGYTF.

V and J are TRBV29-1 and TRBJ1-2, with no clear D. The germline V and J ends were trimmed by 3 bases and 4 bases, with 6 bases remaining between them. Germline V lookup: CDR1 SQVTM, CDR2 ANQGSEA. The length of the CDR3 is 11 residues. CDR3 sequence: CSVDGFYGYTF. CDR3 sequence (DNA): TGCAGCGTTGATGGGTTCTATGGCTACACCTTC.

This chain links TRBV29-1 with TRBJ2-7, with D tentatively TRBD1 (7 bases). Germline V lookup: CDR1 SQVTM, CDR2 ANQGSEA. The CDR3 runs to 12 residues. The germline V and J ends were trimmed by 7 bases and 6 bases, with 16 bases remaining between them. CDR3 sequence: CSARGTALEQYF. The CDR3 nucleotides read TGCAGCGCCCGCGGGACAGCGCTCGAGCAGTACTTC.

The V gene is TRBV5-5, the J gene TRBJ1-2; no firm D call. V lost 0 bases to trimming and J lost 6 bases, with 9 bases between them. Per germline, CDR1 SGHKS and CDR2 YYEKEE (reference sequence). This CDR3 is built from 13 residues. Here the CDR3 reads CASSLETKNGYTF. CDR3 nucleotide sequence: TGTGCCAGCAGCTTGGAGACTAAAAATGGCTACACCTTC.

This clonotype showed up many times. V is TRBV30 and J is TRBJ2-5; maybe TRBD1 (6 bases). The ends were cut back, 0 bases at V and 5 bases at J, with 7 bases in the middle. Germline V gives CDR1 GTSNPN, CDR2 SVGIG (reference sequence). This CDR3 is built from 12 residues. CDR3 loop: CAWSVQGETQYF. CDR3 coding DNA: TGTGCCTGGAGTGTACAGGGTGAGACCCAGTACTTC.

This clonotype was observed a handful of times. The rearrangement uses TRBV29-1 and TRBJ2-3, with D perhaps being TRBD1 or TRBD2 (6 bases each). This CDR3 spans 15 amino acids. Germline assignment: CDR1 SQVTM and CDR2 ANQGSEA. V shed 3 bases and J shed 0 bases, with 13 bases lying between them. As DNA, the CDR3 is TGCAGCGTTGATTGGGGGCGGGGTAGCACAGATACGCAGTATTTT. The encoded protein is CSVDWGRGSTDTQYF.

The chain combines TRBV6-2 or TRBV6-3 with TRBJ2-2, with D uncertain. Trimming took off 3 bases at V and 4 bases at J, with 18 bases between the two ends. The CDR3 spans 17 residues. Germline assignment: CDR1 MNHEY and CDR2 SVGEGT. CDR3 coding DNA: TGTGCCAGCAGTTATCGAGTCTGGGTTGGAGTCACCGGGGAGCTGTTTTTT. Amino acid sequence: CASSYRVWVGVTGELFF.

V and J are TRBV4-1 and TRBJ2-5; 7 bases align to TRBD2. This CDR3 has 16 residues. The trim removed 4 bases at V and 4 bases at J, leaving 12 bases unmatched. Germline V CDR1 and CDR2: MGHRA, YSYEKL. The CDR3 region has the DNA TGCGCCAGCAGCCGGGGGTCTAGCGGCTACAGAGAGACCCAGTACTTC. It translates to CASSRGSSGYRETQYF.

This clonotype was seen more than once but under ten times. The rearrangement uses TRBV4-1 and TRBJ2-6; TRBD2 agrees at 8 bases. The CDR3 spans 17 residues. V dropped 4 bases and J dropped 4; count of bases not matched to a gene: 9. CDR1 and CDR2 (germline): MGHRA, YSYEKL. CDR3 sequence: CASSLPGRGGGANVLTF. The CDR3 DNA sequence: TGCGCCAGCAGCCTCCCCGGGAGGGGCGGCGGGGCCAACGTCCTGACTTTC.

This clonotype occurred a few times. The rearrangement uses TRBV6-2 or TRBV6-3 and TRBJ1-5; D ambiguous. V dropped 6 bases and J dropped 5 bases, with 8 bases sitting between them. Looked up from germline, CDR1 is MNHEY and CDR2 is SVGEGT. CDR3 length: 12 amino acids. The CDR3 loop reads CASSYPYQPQHF. For the CDR3, the DNA is TGTGCCAGCAGCTACCCCTATCAGCCCCAGCATTTT.

The genes are TRBV5-6 and TRBJ2-2, with 7 bases aligning to TRBD1. CDR1 SGHDT and CDR2 YYEEEE come from the germline V gene. Trimming removed 4 bases from V and 4 bases from J; junction bases left unmatched: 7. This CDR3 is built from 15 residues. CDR3 sequence: CASSTDRVITGELFF. For the CDR3, the DNA is TGTGCCAGCAGCACCGACAGGGTGATCACCGGGGAGCTGTTTTTT.

In this sample, this clonotype turned up a few times. V usage is TRBV20-1 and J usage is TRBJ1-4, with D perhaps matching TRBD1 (5 bases). Germline CDR1 and CDR2: DFQATT and SNEGSKA (reference sequence). V lost 5 bases, J lost 3 bases, and 16 bases lay in between. This CDR3 is 15 amino acids long. This CDR3 is CSACKLGRANEKLFF. For the CDR3, the DNA is TGCAGTGCTTGCAAATTGGGCAGGGCTAATGAAAAACTGTTTTTT.

The chain links TRBV5-1 to TRBJ2-5; D might be TRBD1 or TRBD2, each matching 5 bases. Deletions cut 4 bases from V and 5 bases from J, with 18 bases between. Germline-derived CDR1 and CDR2 are SGHRS and YFSETQ. This CDR3 region has 15 residues. The CDR3 loop is CASSVAGRGPETQYF. The DNA for the CDR3 is TGCGCCAGCAGCGTGGCGGGTCGGGGCCCCGAGACCCAGTACTTC.

The chain is built from TRBV5-1 and TRBJ2-7, with a possible D match to TRBD1 (5 bases). Looked up from germline, CDR1 is SGHRS and CDR2 is YFSETQ. The CDR3 is made up of 14 amino acids. V was pared by 0 bases and J by 2 bases, with 9 bases between. The CDR3 region is CASSLEGPAYEQYF. In DNA form, the CDR3 reads TGCGCCAGCAGCTTGGAGGGGCCAGCCTACGAGCAGTACTTC.